The rows below give T cell receptor beta chains drawn from one sample of a study of cytomegalovirus exposure and HLA in healthy donors. Using immunoSEQ multiplex PCR, the repertoire was profiled, and TCRdb retains in-frame clones only, with some absent. The data hold 35,000 to 50,000 clones, with 50% to 75% observed a single time. Material for sequencing was PBMCs. These receptors all come from a human donor in good health. Both conserved end residues are part of each CDR3. A D gene is named only where the DNA matches it firmly. Clone size is shown for a subset of rows, as once, few, many or a class of expanded clone.

cdr3_length j_call d_call clone_size v_call cdr3_aa cdr3_nt
14 TRBJ1-4 NA NA TRBV7-2 CASSPGGGWEKLFF TGTGCCAGCAGCCCGGGGGGGGGCTGGGAAAAACTGTTTTTT
13 TRBJ2-7 NA few TRBV7-9 CASSQDYSYEQYF TGTGCCAGCAGCCAAGACTACTCCTACGAGCAGTACTTC
13 TRBJ2-1 NA few TRBV6-5 CASSYGAMNEQFF TGTGCCAGCAGTTACGGGGCTATGAATGAGCAGTTCTTC
15 TRBJ2-1 TRBD2 NA TRBV11-2 CASSLGAGGNNEQFF TGTGCCAGCAGCTTAGGGGCGGGGGGAAACAATGAGCAGTTCTTC
14 TRBJ1-3 NA NA TRBV9 CASRKGGNENTIYF TGTGCCAGCAGGAAGGGAGGGAACGAAAACACCATATATTTT
18 TRBJ1-3 NA once TRBV4-2 CASSLWQGQALSGNTIYF TGTGCCAGCAGCCTTTGGCAGGGCCAGGCACTCTCTGGAAACACCATATATTTT
14 TRBJ1-1 TRBD1 NA TRBV11-2 CASSFSQGITEAFF TGTGCCAGCAGCTTTTCACAGGGGATAACTGAAGCTTTCTTT
13 TRBJ1-5 NA few TRBV7-3 CASSPNSHQPQHF TGTGCCAGCAGCCCCAATTCCCATCAGCCCCAGCATTTT
14 TRBJ2-7 NA NA TRBV7-8 CASSSRTVFYEQYF TGTGCCAGCAGCTCGAGGACAGTTTTCTACGAGCAGTACTTC
13 TRBJ1-6 NA NA TRBV4-2 CASSQDYSTPLHF TGTGCCAGCAGCCAAGATTATAGTACACCCCTCCACTTT
12 TRBJ1-6 NA NA TRBV13 CASSQRYSPLHF TGTGCCAGCAGCCAGAGGTATTCACCCCTCCACTTT
16 TRBJ2-1 TRBD2 NA TRBV7-2 CASSRGGGYSYNEQFF TGTGCCAGCAGCCGTGGGGGGGGATACTCCTACAATGAGCAGTTCTTC
14 TRBJ1-2 NA NA TRBV9 CASILPGPRYGYTF TGTGCCAGCATCCTACCAGGGCCCCGCTATGGCTACACCTTC
14 TRBJ1-2 NA NA TRBV19 CASSITRGTDGYTF TGTGCCAGTAGTATAACGCGGGGGACGGATGGCTACACCTTC
14 TRBJ2-6 NA NA TRBV29-1 CSVNPDSGANVLTF TGCAGCGTTAATCCAGACTCTGGGGCCAACGTCCTGACTTTC
15 TRBJ2-5 NA once TRBV2 CASSAWAGTQETQYF TGTGCCAGCAGTGCGTGGGCGGGAACACAAGAGACCCAGTACTTC
18 TRBJ1-3 NA NA TRBV21-1 CASSKEWEVVRSGNTIYF TGTGCCAGCAGCAAAGAGTGGGAGGTCGTCCGCTCTGGAAACACCATATATTTT
14 TRBJ1-6 TRBD1 NA TRBV6-6 CASSPTGGDSPLHF TGTGCCAGCAGCCCGACAGGGGGCGATTCACCCCTCCACTTT
12 TRBJ2-2 NA NA TRBV11-2 CASDRNTGELFF TGTGCCAGCGACAGGAACACCGGGGAGCTGTTTTTT
15 TRBJ2-5 TRBD2 few TRBV15 CATSRGGGVQETQYF TGTGCCACCAGCAGAGGGGGAGGGGTCCAAGAGACCCAGTACTTC
15 TRBJ2-1 TRBD2 NA TRBV9 CASSIHWGGNNEQFF TGTGCCAGCAGCATCCATTGGGGGGGGAACAATGAGCAGTTCTTC
15 TRBJ2-7 TRBD1 NA TRBV6-1 CASRLWGQNSYEQYF TGTGCCAGCCGTCTATGGGGACAGAACTCCTACGAGCAGTACTTC